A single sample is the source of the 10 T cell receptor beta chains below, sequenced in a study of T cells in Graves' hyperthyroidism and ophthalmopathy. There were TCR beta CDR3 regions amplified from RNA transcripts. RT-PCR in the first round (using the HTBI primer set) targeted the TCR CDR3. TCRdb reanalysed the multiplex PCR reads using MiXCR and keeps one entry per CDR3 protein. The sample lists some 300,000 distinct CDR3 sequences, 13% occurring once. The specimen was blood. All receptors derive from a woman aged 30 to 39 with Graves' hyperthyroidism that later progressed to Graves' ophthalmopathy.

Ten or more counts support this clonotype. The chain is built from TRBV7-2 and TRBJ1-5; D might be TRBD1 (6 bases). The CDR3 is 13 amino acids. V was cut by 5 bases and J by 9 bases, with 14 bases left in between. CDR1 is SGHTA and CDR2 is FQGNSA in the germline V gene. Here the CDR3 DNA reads TGTGCCAGCAGCCCCGCGGGGGGGCGGCCCCAGCATTTT. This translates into CASSPAGGRPQHF.

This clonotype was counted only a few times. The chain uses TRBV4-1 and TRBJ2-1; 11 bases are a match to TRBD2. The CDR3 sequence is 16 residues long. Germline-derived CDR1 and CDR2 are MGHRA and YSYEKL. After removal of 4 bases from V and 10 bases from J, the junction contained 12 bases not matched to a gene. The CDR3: CASSRAALAGEGEQFF. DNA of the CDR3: TGCGCCAGCAGCCGGGCGGCACTAGCGGGAGAAGGCGAGCAGTTCTTC.

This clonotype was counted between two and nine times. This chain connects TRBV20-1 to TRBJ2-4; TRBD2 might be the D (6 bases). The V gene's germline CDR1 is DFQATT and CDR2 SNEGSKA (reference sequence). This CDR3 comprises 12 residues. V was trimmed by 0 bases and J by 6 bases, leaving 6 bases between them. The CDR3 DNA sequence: TGCAGTGCTAGAGAGGGGGGAAACATTCAGTACTTC. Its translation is CSAREGGNIQYF.

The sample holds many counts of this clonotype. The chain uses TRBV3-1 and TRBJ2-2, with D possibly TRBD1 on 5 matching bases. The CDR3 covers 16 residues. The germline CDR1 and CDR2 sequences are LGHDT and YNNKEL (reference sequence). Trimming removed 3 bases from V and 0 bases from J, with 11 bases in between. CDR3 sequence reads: CASSHFRTPNTGELFF. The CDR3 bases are TGTGCCAGCAGCCATTTTAGGACACCGAACACCGGGGAGCTGTTTTTT.

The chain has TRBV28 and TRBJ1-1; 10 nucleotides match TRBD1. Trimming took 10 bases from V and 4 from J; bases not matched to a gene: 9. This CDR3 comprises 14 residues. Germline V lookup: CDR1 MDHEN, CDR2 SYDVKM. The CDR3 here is CATGDRGLGTEAFF. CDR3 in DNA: TGTGCCACCGGGGACAGGGGCCTGGGCACTGAAGCTTTCTTT.

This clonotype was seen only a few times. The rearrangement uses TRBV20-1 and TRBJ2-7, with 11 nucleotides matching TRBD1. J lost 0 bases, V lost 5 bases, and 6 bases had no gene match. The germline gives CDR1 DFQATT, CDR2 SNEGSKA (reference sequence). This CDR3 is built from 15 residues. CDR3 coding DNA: TGCAGTGCTGCTGGGGGACAGGGGGACTCCTACGAGCAGTACTTC. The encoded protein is CSAAGGQGDSYEQYF.

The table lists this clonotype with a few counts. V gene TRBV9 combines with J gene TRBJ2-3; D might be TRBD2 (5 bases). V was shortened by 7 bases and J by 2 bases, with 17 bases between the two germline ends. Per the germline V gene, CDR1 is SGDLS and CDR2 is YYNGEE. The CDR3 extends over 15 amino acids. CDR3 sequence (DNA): TGTGCCAGCTCGGGGAAACTTCAGGCCACAGATACGCAGTATTTT. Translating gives CASSGKLQATDTQYF. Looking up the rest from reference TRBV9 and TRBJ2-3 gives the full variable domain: DSGVTQTPKHLITATGQRVTLRCSPRSGDLSVYWYQQSLDQGLQFLIQYYNGEERAKGNILERFSAQQFPDLHSELNLSSLELGDSALYFCASSGKLQATDTQYFGPGTRLTVL.

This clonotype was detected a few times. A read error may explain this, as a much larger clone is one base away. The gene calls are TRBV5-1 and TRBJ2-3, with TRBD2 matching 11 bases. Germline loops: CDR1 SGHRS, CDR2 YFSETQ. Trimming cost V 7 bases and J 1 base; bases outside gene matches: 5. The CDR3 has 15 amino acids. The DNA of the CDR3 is TGCGCCAGCCACAAACTAGCGGGAGGCACAGATACGCAGTATTTT. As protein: CASHKLAGGTDTQYF.

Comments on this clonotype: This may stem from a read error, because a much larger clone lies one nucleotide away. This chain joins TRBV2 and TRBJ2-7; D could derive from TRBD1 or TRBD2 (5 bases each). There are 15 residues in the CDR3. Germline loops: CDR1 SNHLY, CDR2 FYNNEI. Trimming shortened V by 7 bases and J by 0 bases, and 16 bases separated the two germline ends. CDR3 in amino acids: CASNLVAGSSYEQYF. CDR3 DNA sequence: TGTGCCAGCAACCTTGTGGCAGGGAGCTCCTACGAGCAGTACTTC.

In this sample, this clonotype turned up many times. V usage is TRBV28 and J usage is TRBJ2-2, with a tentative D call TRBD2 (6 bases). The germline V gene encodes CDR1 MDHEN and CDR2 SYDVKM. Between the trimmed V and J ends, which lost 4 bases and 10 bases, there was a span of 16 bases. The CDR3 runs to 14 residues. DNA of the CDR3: TGTGCCAGCAGTTCCCTGTTCGGGCGGGAGGAGCTGTTTTTT. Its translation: CASSSLFGREELFF.